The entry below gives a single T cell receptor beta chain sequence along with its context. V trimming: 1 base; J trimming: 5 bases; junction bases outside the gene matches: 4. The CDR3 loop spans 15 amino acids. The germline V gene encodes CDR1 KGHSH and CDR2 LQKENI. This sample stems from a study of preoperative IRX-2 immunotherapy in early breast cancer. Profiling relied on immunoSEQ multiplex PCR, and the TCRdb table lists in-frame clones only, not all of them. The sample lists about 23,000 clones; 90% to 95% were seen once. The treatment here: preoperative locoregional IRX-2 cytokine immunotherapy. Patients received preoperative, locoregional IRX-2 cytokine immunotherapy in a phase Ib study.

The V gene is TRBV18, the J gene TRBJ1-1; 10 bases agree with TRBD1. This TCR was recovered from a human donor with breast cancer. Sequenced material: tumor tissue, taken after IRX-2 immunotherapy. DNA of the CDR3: TGTGCCAGCTCACCACTGACAGGGGGCGAAACTGAAGCTTTCTTT. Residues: CASSPLTGGETEAFF.